This T cell receptor (beta chain) was sequenced during a study of shared clonotypes between healthy human individuals (dated by TCRdb to 2019 to 2021). About the study as a whole: The cohort included three men and a couple of women between 18 and 49 years of age. Leukapheresis yielded between about 0.85 and 9.5 billion PBMCs per donor. Per donor, three plates each were used for CD4 naive and CD4 memory, two for CD8 naive, and one for CD8 memory. The study deeply sequenced blood TCR repertoires of five healthy adults to estimate repertoire size and the extent of clonotype sharing between individuals. Different laboratories and diverse techniques were used to prepare libraries and sequence TCR repertoires, to increase sequencing depth and limit assay-specific biases.

Using the deep immunoSEQ assay, TCR CDR3 regions were amplified from genomic DNA by multiplex PCR. Genomic DNA extracted from each cell subset was distributed evenly over all wells of several immunoSEQ 96-well plates, and each plate served as one replicate. Each replicate PCR for sorted subsets received around 210 ng genomic DNA, equal to tens of thousands of T cell genomes. The purified libraries were quantified using a Qubit 3.0 fluorometer, sized with a Bioanalyzer 2100, and then quantified again using the KAPA Library Quantification kit. Each immunoSEQ 96-well plate was sequenced on its own single-read 150-cycle Illumina NextSeq 550 flow cell. The source study handled its data this way. Because the immunoSEQ output held only junctional sequences and lacked quality scores, the filtering could not match the filtering applied to full-length reads. Sequences were annotated with PyIR, a Python wrapper for IgBLAST v1.9, and V/J genes and CDR3 were assigned using IMGT germline references. Reads were filtered out if the reads had weak V/J assignments (E-value above 1e-6), no CDR3, stop codons, out-of-frame junctions, or ambiguous translated residues. V3J clonotypes were defined as sequences sharing the same inferred V gene, J gene, and CDR3 amino acid sequence. To compute the percentage overlap between repertoires, the number of shared unique clonotypes was divided by the size of the smaller repertoire. Repertoire richness was assessed with RTK rarefaction, the Chao1 estimator, and Recon v2.1 estimates of unobserved clonotypes. OLGA was used to compute generation probabilities for all TCRbeta clonotypes that the gDNA method yielded from a handful of donors. As stored in TCRdb, this immuneACCESS dataset retains in-frame rearrangements with V and J assigned. A fraction of the clones does not appear; measured against another copy, unresolved V genes explain less than half of the discrepancy, and the remainder lacks a known reason. Clone size and V and J calls were adopted from that table, with D and trimming inferred from the DNA. The sample table contains 700,000 to 950,000 clones; only one count was recorded for around 96% of them. Clones ranked in the top ten supply about 0.25% of the sample.

Notes on this clone: Its antigen remains undetermined. No base qualities exist here, and no much larger clone lies one base off it.

At the junction V is shortened by 5 bases and J by 8 bases, with 15 bases in between. The CDR3 sequence holds 13 residues, the cysteine and phenylalanine included. The DNA shown is the 39-base CDR3, in frame from base 1. In the germline V gene (reference sequence), CDR1 corresponds to MNHEY and CDR2 to SMNVEV. The full study reports these points: When a few donors were compared, the shared fraction of clonotypes was about 5% for naive CD4, 3.5% to 4% for naive CD8, more than 2% for memory CD4, and roughly 0.4% for memory CD8. Because the study included only a small number of donors, the genetic and exposure-history diversity represented was limited. Sampling was limited to blood, and TCR repertoires in tissue likely differ from TCR repertoires in blood. Estimated clonotype richness was generally larger for naive than for memory subsets. Rarefaction of sorted-subset datasets indicated incomplete sequencing despite the large sequencing depth. Compared with non-shared clonotypes, the clonotypes found in all four sorted-subset donors had higher generation probabilities. Based on pairwise subsampling, the degree of clonotype sharing among donors was expected to be affected by sequencing depth.

For the CD8 naive samples, CD45RO-negative cells were positively selected for CCR7, yielding a CD45RA+CCR7+ population from which TemRA cells were excluded. Healthy HIV-negative adults with no recently reported acute infections or vaccinations were included as donors. Every donor was a Caucasian adult residing in Nashville, Tennessee, USA. After blood collection by leukapheresis, PBMCs were isolated using Ficoll-Histopaque density gradient centrifugation and then cryopreserved in the vapor phase of liquid nitrogen. Analytical flow cytometry was used to check the purity and quantity of each magnetically sorted T cell population. Genomic DNA was isolated from each sorted fraction and quantified by UV absorbance on a Nanodrop 2000c.

The chain was built from TRBV27 and TRBJ1-2; TRBD1 is possibly the D segment (5 matching bases). The sequencing sample was made of naive CD8+ T cells sorted from blood. Sample cell subset or site, as interpreted from the label and publication: CD45RA+CCR7+. The clonotype was recovered from a man younger than 40 in good health. The DNA reads TGTGCCAGCAGTCCCAGGGCGTACGAGGGCTACACCTTC. It encodes CASSPRAYEGYTF.